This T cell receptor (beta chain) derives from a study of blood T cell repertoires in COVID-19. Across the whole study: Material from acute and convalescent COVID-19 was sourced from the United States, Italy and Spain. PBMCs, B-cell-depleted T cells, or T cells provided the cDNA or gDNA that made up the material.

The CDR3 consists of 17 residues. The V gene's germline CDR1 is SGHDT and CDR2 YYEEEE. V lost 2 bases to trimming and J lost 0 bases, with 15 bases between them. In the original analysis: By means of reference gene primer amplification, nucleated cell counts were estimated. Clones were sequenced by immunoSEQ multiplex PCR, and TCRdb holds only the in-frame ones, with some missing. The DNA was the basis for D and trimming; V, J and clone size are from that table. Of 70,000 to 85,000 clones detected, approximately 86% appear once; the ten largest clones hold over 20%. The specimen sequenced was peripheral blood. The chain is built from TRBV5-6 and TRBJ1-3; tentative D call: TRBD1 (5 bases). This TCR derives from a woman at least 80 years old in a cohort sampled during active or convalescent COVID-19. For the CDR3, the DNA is TGTGCCAGCAGCTTCTCCGGGACTCCGAGCTCTGGAAACACCATATATTTT. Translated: CASSFSGTPSSGNTIYF.